This T cell receptor (beta chain) stems from a study of response to subunit inactivated influenza vaccine. Study results and limitations: Each seasonal influenza vaccination recruits few new T cells, the authors suggested.

TCRdb ran MiXCR on the RT-PCR reads and lists one entry per CDR3 protein. The sample records some 180,000 distinct CDR3 sequences, around 9% being singletons. This clonotype occurred many times. As yet, its antigen is unknown. The TCR sequence derives from a man aged 45-65 years who received an inactivated influenza vaccine. Sequenced here: non-naive T cells sorted from PBMCs, sampled on the day of vaccination.

The CDR3 sequence is CASSLYGGTEAFF. The CDR3 bases are TGTGCCAGCAGTTTGTACGGGGGCACTGAAGCTTTCTTT. This chain links TRBV12-3 or TRBV12-4 with TRBJ1-1; possibly TRBD1 for D (5 bases). The CDR3 spans 13 residues. Trimming took off 3 bases at V and 4 bases at J, with 9 bases between the two ends.